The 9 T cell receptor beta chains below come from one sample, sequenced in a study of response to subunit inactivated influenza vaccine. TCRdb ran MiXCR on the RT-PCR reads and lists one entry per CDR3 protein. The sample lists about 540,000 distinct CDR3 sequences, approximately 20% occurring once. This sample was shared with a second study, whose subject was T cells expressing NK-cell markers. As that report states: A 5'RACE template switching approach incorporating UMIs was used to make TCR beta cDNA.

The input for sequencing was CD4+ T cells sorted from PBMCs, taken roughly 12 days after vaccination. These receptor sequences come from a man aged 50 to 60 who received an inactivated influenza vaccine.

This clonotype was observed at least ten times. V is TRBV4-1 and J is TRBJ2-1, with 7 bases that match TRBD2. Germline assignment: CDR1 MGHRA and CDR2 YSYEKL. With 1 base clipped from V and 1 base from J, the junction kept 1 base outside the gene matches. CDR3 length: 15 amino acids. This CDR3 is CASSQAGGSYNEQFF. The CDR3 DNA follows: TGCGCCAGCAGCCAAGCGGGGGGATCCTACAATGAGCAGTTCTTC.

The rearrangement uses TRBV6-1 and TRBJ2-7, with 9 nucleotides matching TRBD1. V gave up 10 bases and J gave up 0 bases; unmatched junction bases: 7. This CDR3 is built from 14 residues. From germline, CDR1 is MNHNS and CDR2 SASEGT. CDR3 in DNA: TGTGCCACCTCTAAGGGACAGGGCTCCTACGAGCAGTACTTC. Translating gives CATSKGQGSYEQYF.

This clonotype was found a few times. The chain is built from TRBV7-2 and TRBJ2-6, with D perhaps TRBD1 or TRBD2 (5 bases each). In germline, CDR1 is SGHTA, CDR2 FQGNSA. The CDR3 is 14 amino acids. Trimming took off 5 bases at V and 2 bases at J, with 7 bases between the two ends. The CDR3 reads CASSGGPGANVLTF. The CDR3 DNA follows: TGTGCCAGCAGCGGGGGTCCTGGGGCCAACGTCCTGACTTTC. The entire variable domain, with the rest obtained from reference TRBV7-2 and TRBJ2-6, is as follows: GAGVSQSPSNKVTEKGKDVELRCDPISGHTALYWYRQSLGQGLEFLIYFQGNSAPDKSGLPSDRFSAERTGGSVSTLTIQRTQQEDSAVYLCASSGGPGANVLTFGAGSRLTVL.

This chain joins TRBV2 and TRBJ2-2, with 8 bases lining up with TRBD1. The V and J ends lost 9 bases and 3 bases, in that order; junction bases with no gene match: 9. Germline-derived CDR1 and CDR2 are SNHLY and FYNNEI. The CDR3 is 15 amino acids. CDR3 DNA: TGTGCCAGTCACCTCTCAGGGGGCGACACCGGGGAGCTGTTTTTT. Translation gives CASHLSGGDTGELFF.

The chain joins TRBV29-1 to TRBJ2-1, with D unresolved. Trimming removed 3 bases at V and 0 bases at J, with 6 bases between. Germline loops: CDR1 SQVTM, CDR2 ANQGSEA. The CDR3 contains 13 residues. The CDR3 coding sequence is TGCAGCGTTGACCGGGCCTCCTACAATGAGCAGTTCTTC. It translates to CSVDRASYNEQFF.

The DNA of the CDR3 is TGTGCCAGCAGCTTAACTCAACTAGGGACCTACGAGCAGTACTTC. Translating it yields CASSLTQLGTYEQYF. The chain uses TRBV7-9 and TRBJ2-7; the D gene is possibly TRBD2 (5 bases). This CDR3 is 15 amino acids long. V gave up 2 bases and J gave up 2 bases, with 13 bases separating them. Per the germline V gene, CDR1 is SEHNR and CDR2 is FQNEAQ (reference sequence). The full variable domain, rest sourced from reference TRBV7-9 and TRBJ2-7, is DTGVSQNPRHKITKRGQNVTFRCDPISEHNRLYWYRQTLGQGPEFLTYFQNEAQLEKSRLLSDRFSAERPKGSFSTLEIQRTEQGDSAMYLCASSLTQLGTYEQYFGPGTRLTVT.

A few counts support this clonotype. Here the CDR3 reads CASSYALAGWGETQYF. The CDR3 DNA reads TGTGCCAGCAGTTACGCGTTAGCAGGGTGGGGAGAGACCCAGTACTTC. The genes are TRBV6-5 and TRBJ2-5; TRBD1 is a possible D gene (5 bases). The germline CDR1 and CDR2 sequences are MNHEY and SVGAGI. V shed 2 bases and J shed 4 bases, with 17 bases lying between them. This CDR3 is 16 amino acids long.

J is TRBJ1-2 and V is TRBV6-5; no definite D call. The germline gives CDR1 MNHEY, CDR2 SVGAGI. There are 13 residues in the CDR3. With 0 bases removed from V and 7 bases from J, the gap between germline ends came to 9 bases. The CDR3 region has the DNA TGTGCCAGCAGTTACTCCCGGGGAGCTGGCTACACCTTC. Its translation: CASSYSRGAGYTF.

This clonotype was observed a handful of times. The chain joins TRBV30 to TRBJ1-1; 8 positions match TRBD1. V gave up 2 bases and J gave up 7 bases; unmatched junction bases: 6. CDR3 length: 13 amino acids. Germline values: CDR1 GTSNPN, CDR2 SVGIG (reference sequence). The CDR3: CAWSRAGGSEAFF. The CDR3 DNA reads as TGTGCCTGGAGTAGGGCAGGGGGCAGTGAAGCTTTCTTT.